This T cell receptor (beta chain) appears in the sequencing data of a study of graft-versus-host responses after intestinal transplantation. General study results and limits: Across patients carrying graft-donor T cell macrochimerism, allografts held high graft-versus-host to host-versus-graft clonal ratios.

Trimming removed 4 bases at V and 0 bases at J, with 6 bases between. The CDR3 has 13 amino acids. Germline V gives CDR1 MDHEN, CDR2 SYDVKM. Repertoires were generated with immunoSEQ multiplex PCR, while TCRdb's copy carries only in-frame clones and drops some. The top ten clones hold around half of a sample with approximately 20,000 clones, more than 75% of them seen once. This clone was detected only once. Its target is unknown. The sequencing here drew on bone marrow, taken around 120 days after transplant. This sequence originates from a human patient who received an intestinal transplant, so some T cells may come from the graft donor. The chain links TRBV28 to TRBJ1-1, with D perhaps matching TRBD1 (5 bases). CDR3 in DNA: TGTGCCAGCAGTTACAGGATGAACACTGAAGCTTTCTTT. It translates to CASSYRMNTEAFF.